These 10 T cell receptor beta chains came from one sample sequenced in a study of T cell responses to AZD1222 COVID-19 vaccine. Assay: immunoSEQ multiplex PCR; the TCRdb copy retains only in-frame clones and omits some. The sample holds about 160,000 clones, around 94% seen once. The specimen comprised peripheral blood, sampled on day 0 of AZD1222 vaccination. These receptors all stem from an adult in good health.

The chain recombines TRBV20-1 with TRBJ1-5; D may be TRBD1 (6 bases). This CDR3 is 15 amino acids long. V was trimmed by 3 bases and J by 2 bases, leaving 14 bases between them. Germline CDR1 reads DFQATT; CDR2 reads SNEGSKA (reference sequence). The CDR3 sequence: CSASHRASGNQPQHF. CDR3 DNA: TGCAGTGCTAGTCACAGGGCGTCGGGCAATCAGCCCCAGCATTTT.

The rearrangement links TRBV5-5 to TRBJ1-1, with unresolved D. Germline assignment: CDR1 SGHKS and CDR2 YYEKEE (reference sequence). Trimming pared 4 bases from V and 2 bases from J, leaving 21 bases between. This CDR3 has 17 residues. CDR3 coding DNA: TGTGCCAGCAGCGTGACTCCCTTTAGCATCCAAAACACTGAAGCTTTCTTT. It yields the protein CASSVTPFSIQNTEAFF.

The rearrangement uses TRBV19 and TRBJ1-5; a possible D gene is TRBD1 (6 bases). The germline CDR1 and CDR2 sequences are LNHDA and SQIVND (reference sequence). With 6 bases removed from V and 1 base from J, the gap between germline ends came to 10 bases. The CDR3 has 14 residues. The CDR3 coding sequence is TGTGCCAGTAGCTACGGGACAAGCAATCAGCCCCAGCATTTT. Amino acid sequence: CASSYGTSNQPQHF. Full variable domain (remainder filled in from reference TRBV19 and TRBJ1-5): DGGITQSPKYLFRKEGQNVTLSCEQNLNHDAMYWYRQDPGQGLRLIYYSQIVNDFQKGDIAEGYSVSREKKESFPLTVTSAQKNPTAFYLCASSYGTSNQPQHFGDGTRLSIL.

J is TRBJ2-2 and V is TRBV27; possibly TRBD1 for D (6 bases). Trimming left V 3 bases short and J 7 bases short, with 15 bases between. The CDR3 totals 15 residues. Germline CDR1 and CDR2: MNHEY and SMNVEV (reference sequence). The CDR3 loop reads CASSFQGSVGGELFF. Here the CDR3 DNA reads TGTGCCAGCAGTTTCCAGGGGTCGGTCGGCGGGGAGCTGTTTTTT.

The chain recombines TRBV18 with TRBJ2-3; 8 bases align to TRBD2. The trim removed 3 bases at V and 1 base at J, leaving 3 bases unmatched. This CDR3 is built from 15 residues. Per germline, CDR1 KGHSH and CDR2 LQKENI. This CDR3 reads CASSPGRGGTDTQYF. The CDR3 bases are TGTGCCAGCTCACCTGGGCGGGGGGGCACAGATACGCAGTATTTT. The variable domain in full, completed from reference TRBV18 and TRBJ2-3, reads NAGVMQNPRHLVRRRGQEARLRCSPMKGHSHVYWYRQLPEEGLKFMVYLQKENIIDESGMPKERFSAEFPKEGPSILRIQQVVRGDSAAYFCASSPGRGGTDTQYFGPGTRLTVL.

The J gene is TRBJ1-1, the V gene TRBV7-3, with D perhaps TRBD1 (5 bases). The germline V and J ends were trimmed by 5 bases and 5 bases, with 18 bases remaining between them. The CDR3 has 15 residues. CDR1 is SGHTA and CDR2 is FQGTGA in the germline V gene. Here the CDR3 DNA reads TGTGCCAGCAGCGTAATCCGGGGGAGTAGGACTGAAGCTTTCTTT. This encodes CASSVIRGSRTEAFF.

This rearrangement joins TRBV6-5 to TRBJ2-1; D remains ambiguous. V lost 2 bases to trimming and J lost 8 bases, with 16 bases between them. The CDR3 loop spans 15 amino acids. CDR1 and CDR2 from the germline V gene are MNHEY and SVGAGI. Written as DNA, the CDR3 is TGTGCCAGCAGTTACGGTCATTTATCCTCCGATGAGCAGTTCTTC. This codes for CASSYGHLSSDEQFF.

This chain joins TRBV10-3 and TRBJ1-1, with D possibly matching TRBD1 (5 bases). CDR1 is ENHRY, CDR2 SYGVKD, per germline. V gave up 1 base and J gave up 1 base, with 10 bases separating them. The CDR3 covers 15 residues. The chain's CDR3 is CAISEYPGQNTEAFF. CDR3 coding DNA: TGTGCCATCAGTGAGTACCCAGGGCAGAACACTGAAGCTTTCTTT.

The rearrangement joins TRBV5-6 to TRBJ1-1; D is ambiguous. CDR3 length equals 14 residues. Trimming cost V 4 bases and J 0 bases, with 10 bases left between them. CDR1 and CDR2 (germline): SGHDT, YYEEEE. CDR3: CASSLGSLNTEAFF. Here the CDR3 DNA reads TGTGCCAGCAGCCTGGGCAGCCTGAACACTGAAGCTTTCTTT.

V and J are TRBV2 and TRBJ2-7, with a tentative D call TRBD2 (6 bases). The V end lost 6 bases, the J end lost 3 bases, and 15 bases lay between the germline ends. CDR1 and CDR2 (germline): SNHLY, FYNNEI. The CDR3 is made up of 14 amino acids. CDR3 region: CASSPEGVGYEQYV. Written as DNA, the CDR3 is TGTGCCAGCAGCCCGGAGGGAGTGGGCTACGAGCAGTACGTC.